This is a list of T cell receptor beta chains from one sample in a study of cytomegalovirus exposure and HLA in healthy donors. Produced via immunoSEQ multiplex PCR; TCRdb's table is partial and in-frame only. The sample lists some 170,000 clones; 70% to 90% were seen once. Sequenced material: PBMCs. The receptors were gathered from a young woman in good health and CMV-seronegative. Both conserved end residues are part of each CDR3. D genes are given only for firm matches. A clone size is listed for some rows: how often the clone was seen (once, few, many), or a class if it is expanded.

TRBJ2-1 | 14 | TRBV15 | once | - | TGTGCCACCACACTAGGGAGGAGGGGCAATGAGCAGTTCTTC | CATTLGRRGNEQFF
TRBJ1-2 | 14 | TRBV25-1 | - | - | TGTGCCAGCAGTGACACAGGGTCTGTCGCTGGCTACACCTTC | CASSDTGSVAGYTF
TRBJ1-3 | 14 | TRBV9 | - | - | TGTGCCAGCAGCGTAGCCAGGGCTGGAAACACCATATATTTT | CASSVARAGNTIYF
TRBJ1-3 | 15 | TRBV10-1 | - | - | TGCGCCAGCAGTGAGCTTCTGGGCACTGGAAACACCATATATTTT | CASSELLGTGNTIYF
TRBJ2-7 | 16 | TRBV7-9 | - | TRBD1 | TGTGCCAGCAGCTTAGCCGCCGGGACAGTCTCCTACGAGCAGTACTTC | CASSLAAGTVSYEQYF
TRBJ2-3 | 15 | TRBV9 | - | - | TGTGCCAGCAGCGTAGGGTTGGGGGCTGGAGATACGCAGTATTTT | CASSVGLGAGDTQYF
TRBJ1-1 | 16 | TRBV11-2 | - | TRBD1 | TGTGCCAGCAGCTTAGGACAGGGGAAATGGGACACTGAAGCTTTCTTT | CASSLGQGKWDTEAFF
TRBJ1-2 | 14 | TRBV28 | - | - | TGTGCCAGCAGGAGCGGGCGGCCTAACTATGGCTACACCTTC | CASRSGRPNYGYTF
TRBJ1-3 | 16 | TRBV5-4 | - | TRBD1 | TGTGCCAGCAGCGCCTTACAGGGGCCTGGGGGAAACACCATATATTTT | CASSALQGPGGNTIYF
TRBJ1-6 | 17 | TRBV18 | - | TRBD1 | TGTGCCAGCTCACCACCGTCCGGCCGGGACAGGGCTTTGGCCCTCCACTTT | CASSPPSGRDRALALHF
TRBJ2-2 | 13 | TRBV5-1 | - | - | TGCGCCAGCAGCTTGGCAGGGGTCGGGGAGCTGTTTTTT | CASSLAGVGELFF
TRBJ2-7 | 18 | TRBV19 | - | TRBD2 | TGTGCCAGTAGTGCCGCACCACTAGCGGGAGAAAATAAGTACGAGCAGTACTTC | CASSAAPLAGENKYEQYF
TRBJ2-7 | 13 | TRBV29-1 | - | - | TGCAGCGTCGCCCTACTTAGCTCCTACGAGCAGTACTTC | CSVALLSSYEQYF
TRBJ1-2 | 14 | TRBV29-1 | - | TRBD1 | TGCAGCGTTGAGTCGGGACAGGGGGACTATGGCTACACCTTC | CSVESGQGDYGYTF
TRBJ2-7 | 14 | TRBV7-9 | - | - | TGTGCCAGCAGCCCCCCTGGGGACTCCTACGAGCAGTACTTC | CASSPPGDSYEQYF
TRBJ2-3 | 13 | TRBV29-1 | - | - | TGCAGTTACAGGGACCCGTTAGGGGATACGCAGTATTTT | CSYRDPLGDTQYF
TRBJ2-2 | 13 | TRBV2 | few | - | TGTGCCAGCAGGGGCCCCCCCACCGGGGAGCTGTTTTTT | CASRGPPTGELFF
TRBJ2-7 | 14 | TRBV5-4 | once | - | TGTGCCAGCAGCTTCGGTTCGTCCCCCTACGAGCAGTACTTC | CASSFGSSPYEQYF
TRBJ2-7 | 13 | TRBV2 | - | - | TGTGCCAGCAGTCTGGGGGGGCTCTACGAGCAGTACTTC | CASSLGGLYEQYF
TRBJ1-6 | 18 | TRBV23-1 | - | TRBD1 | TGCGCCAGCAGTCCCATAGGCGACAGGGGGCTTTATAATTCACCCCTCCACTTT | CASSPIGDRGLYNSPLHF
TRBJ2-1 | 11 | TRBV20-1 | once | - | TGCAGTGCTAGGGGTAGCGATGAGCAGTTCTTC | CSARGSDEQFF
TRBJ1-5 | 16 | TRBV25-1 | - | TRBD1 | TGTGCCAGCAGTGCGACAGGGGTTGGGGGCAATCAGCCCCAGCATTTT | CASSATGVGGNQPQHF
TRBJ2-7 | 10 | TRBV29-1 | - | - | TGCAGCGTTGAAGATAACGAGCAGTACTTC | CSVEDNEQYF
TRBJ2-1 | 13 | TRBV6-4 | - | - | TGTGCCAGCAGTGACGACTATTACAATGAGCAGTTCTTC | CASSDDYYNEQFF
TRBJ2-7 | 19 | TRBV27 | - | - | TGTGCCAGCAGCCATCGGCGCGGGACCGCTAATTTTGATAGCTACGAGCAGTACTTC | CASSHRRGTANFDSYEQYF
TRBJ2-2 | 17 | TRBV9 | - | - | TGTGCCAGCAGCGTAGACCTTCGGAGTGGTGACACCGGGGAGCTGTTTTTT | CASSVDLRSGDTGELFF
TRBJ1-2 | 14 | TRBV4-3 | - | - | TGCGCCAGCAGCCCGCCGGGACACAGCTATGGCTACACCTTC | CASSPPGHSYGYTF
TRBJ1-3 | 14 | TRBV6-1 | once | - | TGTGCCAGCAGTGAACTAACACCCCGGGGCACCATATATTTT | CASSELTPRGTIYF
TRBJ1-6 | 17 | TRBV7-2 | - | TRBD1 | TGTGCCAGCAGCTCCCCGGGACAGGGGCATATACGTTCACCCCTCCACTTT | CASSSPGQGHIRSPLHF
TRBJ2-2 | 14 | TRBV5-1 | once | - | TGCGCCAGCAGCTCGAACATGAACACCGGGGAGCTGTTTTTT | CASSSNMNTGELFF
TRBJ2-3 | 16 | TRBV9 | once | TRBD2 | TGTGCCAGCAGCGTAGCAAGCGGGAGGGCCGAAGATACGCAGTATTTT | CASSVASGRAEDTQYF
TRBJ1-1 | 18 | TRBV9 | - | - | TGTGCCAGCAGCGTAGCTACGGGAACAGCATCGATGAACACTGAAGCTTTCTTT | CASSVATGTASMNTEAFF
TRBJ1-4 | 15 | TRBV7-9 | - | TRBD1 | TGTGCCAGCAGCTTACAAGGACAGGGTAATGAAAAACTGTTTTTT | CASSLQGQGNEKLFF
TRBJ1-2 | 14 | TRBV5-6 | - | TRBD1 | TGTGCCAGCAGCTTGAAGAGTGTAAACAGGGGAAACGCCTTC | CASSLKSVNRGNAF
TRBJ2-5 | 16 | TRBV5-4 | once | - | TGTGCCAGCAGCCTGGGCAAACTCATCAGCCCAGGGACCCAGTACTTC | CASSLGKLISPGTQYF
TRBJ2-6 | 17 | TRBV5-1 | - | - | TGCGCCAGCAGCCGAAGTCCCTCCACTTCTGGGGCCAACGTCCTGACTTTC | CASSRSPSTSGANVLTF
TRBJ2-3 | 15 | TRBV5-1 | once | TRBD1 | TGCGCCAGCAGCCGTAGACAGGGGAGCACAGATACGCAGTATTTT | CASSRRQGSTDTQYF
TRBJ2-7 | 13 | TRBV5-6 | many | - | TGTGCCAGCAGCTTGAGGACAGTCCACGAGCAGTACTTC | CASSLRTVHEQYF
TRBJ1-1 | 16 | TRBV18 | - | TRBD1 | TGTGCCAGCTCACCTCTTAGGACAGGGGAGAACACTGAAGCTTTCTTT | CASSPLRTGENTEAFF
TRBJ1-4 | 15 | TRBV7-9 | - | - | TGTGCCAGCAGCTTCAACGCTAGATTAAAAGAAAAACTGTTTTTT | CASSFNARLKEKLFF